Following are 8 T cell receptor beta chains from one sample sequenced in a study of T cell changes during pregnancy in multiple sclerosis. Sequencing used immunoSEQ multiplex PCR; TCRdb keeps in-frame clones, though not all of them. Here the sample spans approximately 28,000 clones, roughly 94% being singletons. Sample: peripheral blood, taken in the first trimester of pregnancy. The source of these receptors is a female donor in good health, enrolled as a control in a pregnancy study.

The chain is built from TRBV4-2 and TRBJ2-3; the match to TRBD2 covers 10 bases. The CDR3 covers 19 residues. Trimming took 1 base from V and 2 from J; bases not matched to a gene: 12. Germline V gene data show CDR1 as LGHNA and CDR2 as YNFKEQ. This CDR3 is CASSQAAGTSATSTDTQYF. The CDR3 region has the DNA TGTGCCAGCAGCCAAGCCGCCGGGACTAGCGCCACATCCACAGATACGCAGTATTTT.

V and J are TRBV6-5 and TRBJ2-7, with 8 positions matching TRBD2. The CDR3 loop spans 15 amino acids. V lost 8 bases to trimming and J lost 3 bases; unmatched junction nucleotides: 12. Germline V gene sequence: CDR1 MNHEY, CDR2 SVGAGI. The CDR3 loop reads CASSGGAGADYEQYF. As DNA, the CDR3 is TGTGCCAGCTCCGGAGGAGCGGGGGCGGACTACGAGCAGTACTTC.

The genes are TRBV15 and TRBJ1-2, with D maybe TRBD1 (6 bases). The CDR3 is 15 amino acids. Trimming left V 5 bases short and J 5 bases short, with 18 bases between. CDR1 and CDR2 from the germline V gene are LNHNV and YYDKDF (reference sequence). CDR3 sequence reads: CATSPEGQPLYGYTF. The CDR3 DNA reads TGTGCCACCAGCCCCGAAGGACAGCCACTTTATGGCTACACCTTC.

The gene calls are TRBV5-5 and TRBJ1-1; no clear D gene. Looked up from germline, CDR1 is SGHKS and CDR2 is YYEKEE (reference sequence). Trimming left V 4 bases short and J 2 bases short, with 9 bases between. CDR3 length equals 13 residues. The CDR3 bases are TGTGCCAGCAGCCCAGGTTTTAACACTGAAGCTTTCTTT. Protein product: CASSPGFNTEAFF.

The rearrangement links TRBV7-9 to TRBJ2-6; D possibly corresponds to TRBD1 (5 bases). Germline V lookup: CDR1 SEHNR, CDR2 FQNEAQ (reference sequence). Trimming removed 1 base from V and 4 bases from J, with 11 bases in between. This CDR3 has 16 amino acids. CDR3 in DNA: TGTGCCAGCAGCTTAGTTGTAGGGGCAGGGGCCAACGTCCTGACTTTC. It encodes CASSLVVGAGANVLTF.

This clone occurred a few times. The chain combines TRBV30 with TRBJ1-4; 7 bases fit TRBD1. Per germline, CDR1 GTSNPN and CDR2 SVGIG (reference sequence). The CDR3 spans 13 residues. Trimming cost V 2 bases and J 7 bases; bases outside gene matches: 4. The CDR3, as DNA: TGTGCCTGGAGTTTGGGGACAGCTGAAAAACTGTTTTTT. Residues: CAWSLGTAEKLFF.

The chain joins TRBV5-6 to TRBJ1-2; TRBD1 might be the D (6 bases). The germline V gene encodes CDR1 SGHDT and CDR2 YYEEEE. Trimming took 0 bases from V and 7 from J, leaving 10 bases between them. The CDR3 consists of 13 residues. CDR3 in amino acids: CASSLAGEGGYTF. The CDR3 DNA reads TGTGCCAGCAGCTTGGCAGGGGAGGGTGGCTACACCTTC.

Written as DNA, the CDR3 is TGTGCCAGCAGCACTAGCGGGGGGGTCGGGTCCCAGTACTTC. Amino acid sequence: CASSTSGGVGSQYF. This chain joins TRBV2 and TRBJ2-5, with 13 bases fitting TRBD2. From germline, CDR1 is SNHLY and CDR2 FYNNEI. This CDR3 region has 14 residues. V lost 6 bases to trimming and J lost 9 bases; unmatched junction nucleotides: 7.